This TCR beta chain was retrieved from a study of graft-versus-host responses after intestinal transplantation. Overall study results and limits: There were GvH clones found in recipient marrow, and some of them appeared first in ileum or blood. Early post-transplant HvG declines tracked with peak circulating GvH clone levels.

Assay used: immunoSEQ multiplex PCR; TCRdb lists only in-frame clones, some missing. The sample holds some 110,000 clones; roughly nine tenths are singletons and the top ten take approximately 0.18%. As regards this clone: Its antigen is unknown.

Trimming removed 0 bases at V and 7 bases at J, with 12 bases between. Germline V gene sequence: CDR1 KGHSH, CDR2 LQKENI. CDR3 length: 14 residues. Sequenced material: unstimulated CD4+ T cells sorted from spleen or lymph node cells, taken before intestinal transplant. The gene calls are TRBV18 and TRBJ2-5; possible D gene TRBD2, 7 bases. The receptor was isolated from a human donor who received an intestinal transplant. In nucleotides, the CDR3 is TGTGCCAGCTCACCACCGGGGGGGGCACTGACCCAGTACTTC. Translated: CASSPPGGALTQYF.